One and the same sample provided the 11 T cell receptor beta chains below, sequenced in a study of cytomegalovirus exposure and HLA in healthy donors (dated by TCRdb to about 2017). The method was the immunoSEQ multiplex PCR assay. For the multiplex PCR, a mixture combining 60 forward primers for TCR Vbeta segments and 13 reverse primers for TCR Jbeta segments was used. As stored in TCRdb, this immuneACCESS dataset retains in-frame rearrangements with V and J assigned. A fraction of the clones does not appear; measured against another copy, unresolved V genes explain less than half of the discrepancy, and the remainder lacks a known reason. The sample table holds 210,000 or so clones, of which 85% were seen once. The ten largest clones take up roughly 0.22% of the sample. The sample consisted of PBMCs. All receptors come from a girl aged 2-9 years in good health and CMV-seronegative.

This chain uses TRBV6-1 with TRBJ1-4, with unresolved D. CDR3 length: 17 residues. V dropped 4 bases and J dropped 0 bases, with 15 bases sitting between them. Germline assignment: CDR1 MNHNS and CDR2 SASEGT. The CDR3 coding sequence is TGTGCCAGCAGTGGGGGAGTACAATTTGCAACTAATGAAAAACTGTTTTTT. Protein: CASSGGVQFATNEKLFF.

The chain recombines TRBV19 with TRBJ2-7; 8 nucleotides match TRBD1. After removal of 5 bases from V and 3 bases from J, the junction contained 6 bases not matched to a gene. Germline V CDR1 and CDR2: LNHDA, SQIVND (reference sequence). This CDR3 spans 14 amino acids. The CDR3 is CASSPGQGFYEQYF. The CDR3 nucleotides read TGTGCCAGTAGTCCAGGACAGGGTTTCTACGAGCAGTACTTC.

The chain employs TRBV30 and TRBJ1-3; D gene ambiguous. CDR1 is GTSNPN and CDR2 is SVGIG in the germline V gene (reference sequence). V was clipped by 0 bases and J by 3 bases, with 9 bases between them. This CDR3 is 14 amino acids long. The DNA for the CDR3 is TGTGCCTGGAGTGTAGAGGCCGTTGGAAACACCATATATTTT. The encoded protein is CAWSVEAVGNTIYF. Full variable domain (outside the CDR3, taken from reference TRBV30 and TRBJ1-3): SQTIHQWPATLVQPVGSPLSLECTVEGTSNPNLYWYRQAAGRGLQLLFYSVGIGQISSEVPQNLSASRPQDRQFILSSKKLLLSDSGFYLCAWSVEAVGNTIYFGEGSWLTVV.

The chain employs TRBV30 and TRBJ2-3; D may be TRBD1 (6 bases). The ends were cut back, 4 bases at V and 1 base at J, with 12 bases in the middle. The CDR3 spans 14 residues. The germline V gene encodes CDR1 GTSNPN and CDR2 SVGIG (reference sequence). CDR3 coding DNA: TGTGCCTGGACGACAGGAGTGGGCACAGATACGCAGTATTTT. Amino acid sequence: CAWTTGVGTDTQYF.

The J gene is TRBJ2-5, the V gene TRBV10-1; D possibly corresponds to TRBD2 (6 bases). The DNA end is more similar to TRBJ2-7, so the J call may be wrong. This CDR3 is built from 14 residues. Germline V gives CDR1 WNHNN, CDR2 SYGVQD (reference sequence). The CDR3 DNA reads as TGCGCCAGCAGTGAGGCACCCGGGGGATACGAGCAGTACTTC. Its translation: CASSEAPGGYEQYF.

This chain uses TRBV27 with TRBJ1-2; TRBD1 aligns across 10 bases. J gave up 4 bases and V 4 bases, and 3 bases lay outside the gene matches. CDR1 MNHEY and CDR2 SMNVEV come from the germline V gene (reference sequence). CDR3 size: 14 residues. The CDR3 coding sequence is TGTGCCAGCAGTTGGACAGGGGGGTCCTATGGCTACACCTTC. It specifies CASSWTGGSYGYTF.

This chain connects TRBV18 to TRBJ1-2, with a weak D call TRBD1 (5 bases). Germline CDR1 is KGHSH and CDR2 is LQKENI. This CDR3 has 15 amino acids. Trimming cost V 2 bases and J 2 bases, with 12 bases left between them. In DNA, the CDR3 is TGTGCCAGCTCACCAATCACAGGTGTCAACTATGGCTACACCTTC. It is translated as CASSPITGVNYGYTF. Based on the CDR3 plus reference TRBV18 and TRBJ1-2, the full variable domain is NAGVMQNPRHLVRRRGQEARLRCSPMKGHSHVYWYRQLPEEGLKFMVYLQKENIIDESGMPKERFSAEFPKEGPSILRIQQVVRGDSAAYFCASSPITGVNYGYTFGSGTRLTVV.

The J gene is TRBJ2-6, the V gene TRBV5-1; tentatively, D is TRBD2 (5 bases). CDR3 size: 18 residues. Trimming pared 2 bases from V and 0 bases from J, leaving 15 bases between. Per germline, CDR1 SGHRS and CDR2 YFSETQ. In nucleotides, the CDR3 is TGCGCCAGCAGCTTCGGTGGACTTTCAGACTCTGGGGCCAACGTCCTGACTTTC. Amino acid sequence: CASSFGGLSDSGANVLTF.

The chain recombines TRBV7-7 with TRBJ2-4; D gene ambiguous. The CDR3 consists of 13 residues. V gave up 5 bases and J gave up 6 bases, with 11 bases separating them. Germline V gene data show CDR1 as SSHAT and CDR2 as FNYEAQ (reference sequence). In nucleotides, the CDR3 is TGTGCCAGCAGCCCCGGTGTCGGAAACATTCAGTACTTC. Translating it yields CASSPGVGNIQYF.

This clone was observed a few times. The chain recombines TRBV5-4 with TRBJ2-5; 8 nucleotides match TRBD2. Trimming took 4 bases from V and 2 from J; bases not matched to a gene: 10. CDR1 SGHNT and CDR2 YYREEE come from the germline V gene (reference sequence). CDR3 length equals 16 residues. CDR3 coding DNA: TGTGCCAGCAGCATTGGACTAGCTCGAGAGCAAGAGACCCAGTACTTC. Its protein is CASSIGLAREQETQYF. Using reference TRBV5-4 and TRBJ2-5 for the parts outside the CDR3, the full variable domain is ETGVTQSPTHLIKTRGQQVTLRCSSQSGHNTVSWYQQALGQGPQFIFQYYREEENGRGNFPPRFSGLQFPNYSSELNVNALELDDSALYLCASSIGLAREQETQYFGPGTRLLVL.

The chain carries TRBV5-4 and TRBJ1-1, with TRBD1 matching over 7 bases. There are 14 residues in the CDR3. V lost 3 bases, J lost 3 bases, and 5 bases stayed unmatched. Germline V CDR1 and CDR2: SGHNT, YYREEE (reference sequence). In nucleotides, the CDR3 is TGTGCCAGCAGCTATGCCAGGGGGGACACTGAAGCTTTCTTT. Translation: CASSYARGDTEAFF.